Presented here are 12 T cell receptor beta chains from one specimen sequenced in a study of cytomegalovirus exposure and HLA in healthy donors. PCR was performed using 60 Vbeta and 13 Jbeta primers. The repertoire was sequenced with immunoSEQ multiplex PCR; TCRdb's copy has only in-frame clones and lacks some. The data hold approximately 120,000 clones, with approximately 75% observed a single time. The sequenced sample was PBMCs. These receptor sequences come from a man younger than 40 in good health and CMV-seronegative.

The chain has TRBV7-2 and TRBJ2-6, with 8 nucleotides matching TRBD1. Germline V lookup: CDR1 SGHTA, CDR2 FQGNSA. J was trimmed by 4 bases and V by 4 bases; bases with no gene match: 3. This CDR3 comprises 15 residues. CDR3 bases: TGTGCCAGCAGCTGGACAGGGTTCGGGGCCAACGTCCTGACTTTC. This encodes CASSWTGFGANVLTF.

V and J are TRBV6-1 and TRBJ2-5; 7 nucleotides agree with TRBD1. The length of the CDR3 is 15 residues. Germline loops: CDR1 MNHNS, CDR2 SASEGT. The ends lost 6 bases at V and 3 bases at J; junction bases unmatched: 10. CDR3 region: CASRTFRGTKETQYF. DNA for the CDR3: TGTGCCAGCAGGACCTTCAGGGGGACCAAAGAGACCCAGTACTTC.

This clone has a single count. This sequence joins TRBV7-2 and TRBJ1-6; 8 bases are a match to TRBD1. V lost 4 bases and J lost 8; bases outside the gene matches: 10. The CDR3 runs 16 residues. Germline loops: CDR1 SGHTA, CDR2 FQGNSA. CDR3 nucleotide sequence: TGTGCCAGCAGCTGGGGGACAGGAATAAGGGATTCACCCCTCCACTTT. This gives the protein CASSWGTGIRDSPLHF.

This sequence joins TRBV2 and TRBJ2-3; 8 nucleotides line up with TRBD2. Germline assignment: CDR1 SNHLY and CDR2 FYNNEI. CDR3 length equals 15 residues. With V trimmed by 6 bases and J by 1 base, 6 bases remained unmatched. As DNA, the CDR3 is TGTGCCAGCAGACCAAACGGGGGGGGCACAGATACGCAGTATTTT. It yields the protein CASRPNGGGTDTQYF.

This clone was detected only a few times. The chain carries TRBV6-1 and TRBJ2-2; 7 bases are shared with TRBD1. With 5 bases clipped from V and 2 bases from J, the junction kept 5 bases outside the gene matches. CDR1 MNHNS and CDR2 SASEGT come from the germline V gene. The CDR3 loop spans 15 amino acids. CDR3 in amino acids: CASSPGTANTGELFF. The DNA for the CDR3 is TGTGCCAGCAGTCCCGGGACAGCTAACACCGGGGAGCTGTTTTTT.

The chain carries TRBV2 and TRBJ1-2; a possible D gene is TRBD1 (5 bases). V was clipped by 6 bases and J by 5 bases, with 13 bases between them. In germline, CDR1 is SNHLY, CDR2 FYNNEI. The CDR3 is made up of 13 amino acids. The chain's CDR3 is CASSLGQRYGYTF. The DNA of the CDR3 is TGTGCCAGCAGCCTCGGACAAAGATATGGCTACACCTTC.

This clone was seen only a few times. The genes are TRBV28 and TRBJ1-1; D perhaps matches TRBD1 (5 bases). This CDR3 contains 16 residues. V lost 6 bases and J 3 bases, leaving 20 bases between the germline ends. CDR1 is MDHEN and CDR2 is SYDVKM in the germline V gene. The DNA of the CDR3 is TGTGCCAGCAGCAGTTATTGGCGGGGGGGTTACACTGAAGCTTTCTTT. It encodes CASSSYWRGGYTEAFF.

This chain joins TRBV2 and TRBJ1-3; the D gene is possibly TRBD1 (6 bases). Trimming stripped 7 bases from V and 0 bases from J, with 13 bases between. The CDR3 spans 15 residues. From germline, CDR1 is SNHLY and CDR2 FYNNEI. For the CDR3, the DNA is TGTGCCAGCAAGCGGGGGCCGGGCTCTGGAAACACCATATATTTT. It is translated as CASKRGPGSGNTIYF.

The table lists this clone with a count of one. This chain connects TRBV5-1 to TRBJ2-2; 13 nucleotides match TRBD2. Germline-derived CDR1 and CDR2 are SGHRS and YFSETQ. There are 16 residues in the CDR3. V lost 3 bases to trimming and J lost 5 bases; unmatched junction nucleotides: 4. CDR3 residues: CASSYGLAGETGELFF. The CDR3 coding sequence is TGCGCCAGCAGCTACGGACTAGCGGGGGAGACCGGGGAGCTGTTTTTT.

This clone was detected once. The chain recombines TRBV7-6 with TRBJ1-5; tentatively, D is TRBD1 (6 bases). The V gene lost 1 base and the J gene lost 0 bases, with 19 bases spanning the gap. The germline CDR1 and CDR2 sequences are SGHVS and FNYEAQ. The CDR3 is 19 amino acids. CDR3 protein: CASSLVPGGATYSNQPQHF. Here the CDR3 DNA reads TGTGCCAGCAGCTTAGTACCGGGGGGCGCGACGTATAGCAATCAGCCCCAGCATTTT.

The V gene is TRBV14, the J gene TRBJ2-7; tentatively, D is TRBD1 (6 bases). There are 16 residues in the CDR3. Deletions cut 0 bases from V and 6 bases from J, with 18 bases between. Germline CDR1 reads SGHDN; CDR2 reads FVKESK. The CDR3: CASSQDPRGVVGEQYF. The DNA for the CDR3 is TGTGCCAGCAGCCAAGATCCCAGGGGAGTAGTAGGCGAGCAGTACTTC.

The chain is built from TRBV12-5 and TRBJ1-3, with TRBD1 matching over 7 bases. Germline V gene data show CDR1 as LGHNT and CDR2 as FRNRAP. The CDR3 is made up of 13 amino acids. V shed 4 bases, J shed 4 bases, and the junction held 1 base outside the gene matches. CDR3 bases: TGTGCTAGTGGTTCGGGACAGGGAAACACCATATATTTT. It encodes CASGSGQGNTIYF.